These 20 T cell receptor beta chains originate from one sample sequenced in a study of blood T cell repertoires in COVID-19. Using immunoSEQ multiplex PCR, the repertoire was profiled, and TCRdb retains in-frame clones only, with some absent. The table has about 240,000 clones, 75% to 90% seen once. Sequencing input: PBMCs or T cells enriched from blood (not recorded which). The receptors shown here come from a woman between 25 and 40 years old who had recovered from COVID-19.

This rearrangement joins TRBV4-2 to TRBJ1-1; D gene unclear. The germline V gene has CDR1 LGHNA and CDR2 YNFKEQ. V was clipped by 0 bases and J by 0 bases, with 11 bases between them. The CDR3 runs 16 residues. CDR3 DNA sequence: TGTGCCAGCAGCCAAGAGGCAGGTGCTATGAACACTGAAGCTTTCTTT. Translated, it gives CASSQEAGAMNTEAFF.

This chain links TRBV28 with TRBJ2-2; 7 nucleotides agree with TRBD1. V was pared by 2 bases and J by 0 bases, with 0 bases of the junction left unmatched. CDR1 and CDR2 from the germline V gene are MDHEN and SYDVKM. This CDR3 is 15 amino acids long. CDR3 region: CASSLGTANTGELFF. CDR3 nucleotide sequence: TGTGCCAGCAGTTTAGGGACAGCGAACACCGGGGAGCTGTTTTTT.

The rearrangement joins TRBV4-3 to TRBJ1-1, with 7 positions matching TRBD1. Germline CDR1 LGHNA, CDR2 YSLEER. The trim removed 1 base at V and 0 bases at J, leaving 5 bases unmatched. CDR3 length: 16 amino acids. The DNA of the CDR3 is TGCGCCAGCAGCCAAGTTGGAGACAGGGTGAACACTGAAGCTTTCTTT. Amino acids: CASSQVGDRVNTEAFF.

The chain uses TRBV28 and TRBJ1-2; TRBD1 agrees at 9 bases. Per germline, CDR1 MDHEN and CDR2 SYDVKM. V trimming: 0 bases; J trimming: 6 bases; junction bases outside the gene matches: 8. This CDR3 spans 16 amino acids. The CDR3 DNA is TGTGCCAGCAGTTTATGGAACACAGGGGGCAGGAATGGCTACACCTTC. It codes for CASSLWNTGGRNGYTF.

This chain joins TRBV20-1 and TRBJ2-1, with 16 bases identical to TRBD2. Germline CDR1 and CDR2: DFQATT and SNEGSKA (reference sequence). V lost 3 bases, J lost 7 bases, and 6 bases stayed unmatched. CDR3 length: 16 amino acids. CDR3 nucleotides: TGCAGTGCTAGTGGGACTAGCGGGAGGGCCATGAATGAGCAGTTCTTC. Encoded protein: CSASGTSGRAMNEQFF.

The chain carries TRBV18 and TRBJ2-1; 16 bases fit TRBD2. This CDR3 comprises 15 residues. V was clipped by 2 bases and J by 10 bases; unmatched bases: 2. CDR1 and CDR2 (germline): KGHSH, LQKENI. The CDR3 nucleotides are TGTGCCAGCTCACCAGGGACTAGCGGGAGGGTCGAGCAGTTCTTC. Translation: CASSPGTSGRVEQFF.

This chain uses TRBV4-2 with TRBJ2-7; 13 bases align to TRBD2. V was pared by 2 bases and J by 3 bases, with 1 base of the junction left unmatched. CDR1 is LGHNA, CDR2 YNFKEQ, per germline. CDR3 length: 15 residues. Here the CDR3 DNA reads TGTGCCAGCAGCCAAACTAGCGGGGGGGTCTACGAGCAGTACTTC. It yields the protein CASSQTSGGVYEQYF.

The CDR3 DNA follows: TGTGCCAGCAGCTTACAGGGTTGGGGAATGAACACTGAAGCTTTCTTT. Amino acids: CASSLQGWGMNTEAFF. The chain uses TRBV5-6 and TRBJ1-1, with D perhaps matching TRBD1 (6 bases). The V gene's germline CDR1 is SGHDT and CDR2 YYEEEE. Between the trimmed V and J ends, which lost 2 bases and 0 bases, there was a span of 14 bases. This CDR3 is built from 16 residues.

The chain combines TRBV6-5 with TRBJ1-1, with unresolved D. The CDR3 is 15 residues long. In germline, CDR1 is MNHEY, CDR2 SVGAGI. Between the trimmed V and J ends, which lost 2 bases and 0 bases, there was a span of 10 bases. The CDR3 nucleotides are TGTGCCAGCAGTTACGAGGCGAGAATGAACACTGAAGCTTTCTTT. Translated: CASSYEARMNTEAFF.

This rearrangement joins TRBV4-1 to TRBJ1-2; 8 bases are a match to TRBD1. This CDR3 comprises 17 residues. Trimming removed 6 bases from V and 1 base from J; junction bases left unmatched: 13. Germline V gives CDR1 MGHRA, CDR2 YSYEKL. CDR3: CASSQSPPGGGNYGYTF. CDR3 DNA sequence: TGCGCCAGCAGTCAATCACCCCCAGGGGGCGGTAACTATGGCTACACCTTC.

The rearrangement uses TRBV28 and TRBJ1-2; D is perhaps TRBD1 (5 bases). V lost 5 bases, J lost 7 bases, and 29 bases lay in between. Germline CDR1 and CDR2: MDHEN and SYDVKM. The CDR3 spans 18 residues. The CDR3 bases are TGTGCCAGCAGTCCGCCCCTGGCAGGGCCTGTCTTTGCTGGTGGCTACACCTTC. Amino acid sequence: CASSPPLAGPVFAGGYTF.

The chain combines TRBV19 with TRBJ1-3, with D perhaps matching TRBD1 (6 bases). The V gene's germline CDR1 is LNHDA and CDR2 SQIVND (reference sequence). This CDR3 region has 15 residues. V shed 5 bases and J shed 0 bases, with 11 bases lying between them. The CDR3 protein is CASSQQGDSGNTIYF. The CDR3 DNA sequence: TGTGCCAGTAGTCAACAGGGAGACTCTGGAAACACCATATATTTT.

For the CDR3, the DNA is TGCGCCAGCAGCCAAGAGGCGGACGCCCGGGGTGAGCAGTTCTTC. Amino acids: CASSQEADARGEQFF. The gene calls are TRBV4-3 and TRBJ2-1; a weak D match, TRBD2 (5 bases). Trimming stripped 0 bases from V and 9 bases from J, with 15 bases between. The V gene's germline CDR1 is LGHNA and CDR2 YSLEER. CDR3 size: 15 residues.

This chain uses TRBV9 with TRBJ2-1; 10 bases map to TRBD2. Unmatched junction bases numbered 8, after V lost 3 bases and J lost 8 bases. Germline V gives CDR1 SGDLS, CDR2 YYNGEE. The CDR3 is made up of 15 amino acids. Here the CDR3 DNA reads TGTGCCAGCAGCGGGTGGACTAGCGGTGGCCATGAGCAGTTCTTC. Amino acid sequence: CASSGWTSGGHEQFF.

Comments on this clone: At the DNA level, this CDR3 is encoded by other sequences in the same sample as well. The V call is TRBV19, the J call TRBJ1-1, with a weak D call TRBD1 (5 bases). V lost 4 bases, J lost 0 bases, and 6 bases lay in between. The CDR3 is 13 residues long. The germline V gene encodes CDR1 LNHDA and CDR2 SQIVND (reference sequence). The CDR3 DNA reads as TGTGCCAGTAGTACGACAGTGAACACTGAAGCTTTCTTT. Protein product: CASSTTVNTEAFF.

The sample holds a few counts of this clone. CDR3 coding DNA: TGTGCCAGCAGTTTAATGCCGACAGCCGACTCCTACACCTTC. Its protein is CASSLMPTADSYTF. V gene TRBV28 combines with J gene TRBJ1-2, with D perhaps TRBD1 (5 bases). The V gene lost 2 bases and the J gene lost 10 bases, with 17 bases spanning the gap. CDR3 length equals 14 residues. Per germline, CDR1 MDHEN and CDR2 SYDVKM.

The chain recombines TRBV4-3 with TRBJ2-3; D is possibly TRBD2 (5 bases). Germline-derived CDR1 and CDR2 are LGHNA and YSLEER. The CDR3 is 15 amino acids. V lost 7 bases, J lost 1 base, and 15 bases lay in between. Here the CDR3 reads CASMREMYGTDTQYF. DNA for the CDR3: TGCGCCAGCATGAGGGAGATGTATGGCACAGATACGCAGTATTTT.

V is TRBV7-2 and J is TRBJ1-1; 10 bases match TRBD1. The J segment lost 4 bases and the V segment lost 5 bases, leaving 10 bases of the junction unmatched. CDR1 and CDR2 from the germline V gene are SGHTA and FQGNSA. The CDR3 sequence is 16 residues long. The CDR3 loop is CASSLFPGQGITEAFF. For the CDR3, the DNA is TGTGCCAGCAGCCTATTTCCGGGACAGGGGATCACTGAAGCTTTCTTT. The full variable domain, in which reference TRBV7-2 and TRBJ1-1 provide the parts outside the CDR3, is GAGVSQSPSNKVTEKGKDVELRCDPISGHTALYWYRQSLGQGLEFLIYFQGNSAPDKSGLPSDRFSAERTGGSVSTLTIQRTQQEDSAVYLCASSLFPGQGITEAFFGQGTRLTVV.

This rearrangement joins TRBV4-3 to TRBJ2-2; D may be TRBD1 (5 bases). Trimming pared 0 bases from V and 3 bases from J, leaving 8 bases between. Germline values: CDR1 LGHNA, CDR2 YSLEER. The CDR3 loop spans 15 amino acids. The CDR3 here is CASSQDKGYTGELFF. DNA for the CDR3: TGCGCCAGCAGCCAAGATAAGGGGTACACCGGGGAGCTGTTTTTT.

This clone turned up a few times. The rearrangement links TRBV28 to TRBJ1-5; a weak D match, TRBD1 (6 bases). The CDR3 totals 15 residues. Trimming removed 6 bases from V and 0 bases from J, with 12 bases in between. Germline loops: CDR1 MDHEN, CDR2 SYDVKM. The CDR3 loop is CASRPSGVSNQPQHF. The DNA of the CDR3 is TGTGCCAGCAGGCCTTCAGGGGTTAGCAATCAGCCCCAGCATTTT.